These T cell receptor beta chains were read from a single sample in a study of T cell responses to AZD1222 COVID-19 vaccine. Sequencing used immunoSEQ multiplex PCR; TCRdb keeps in-frame clones, though not all of them. Of approximately 67,000 clones in the sample, under 90% were seen once. The starting material was peripheral blood, obtained on day 0 of AZD1222 vaccination. Receptors were obtained from an adult in good health. CDR3s include the opening cysteine and the closing phenylalanine or tryptophan. The D gene is left open where the match is weak. Clone size appears in some rows only: once, few, many, or a class for an expanded clone.

TRBV19	-	-	TRBJ1-5	CASSIGYGGQPQHF	TGTGCCAGTAGTATCGGATACGGCGGTCAGCCCCAGCATTTT
TRBV28	-	-	TRBJ1-1	CASSFDTDTEAFF	TGTGCCAGCAGTTTCGACACAGACACTGAAGCTTTCTTT
TRBV3-1/TRBV3-2	-	-	TRBJ2-2	CASSLRAAGELFF	TGTGCCAGCAGCTTGCGGGCCGCCGGGGAGCTGTTTTTT
TRBV3-1/TRBV3-2	-	-	TRBJ1-2	CASSQAGVSLGYTF	TGTGCCAGCAGCCAAGCCGGCGTTTCATTAGGCTACACCTTC
TRBV27	-	-	TRBJ2-2	CASSVNRALNTGELFF	TGTGCCAGCAGTGTAAACAGGGCCCTAAACACCGGGGAGCTGTTTTTT
TRBV7-9	-	TRBD2	TRBJ2-1	CASSLGGLAGRNEQFF	TGTGCCAGCAGCTTAGGGGGACTAGCGGGACGGAATGAGCAGTTCTTC
TRBV2	-	-	TRBJ2-5	CASSEIGVETQYF	TGTGCCAGCAGTGAAATCGGGGTGGAGACCCAGTACTTC
TRBV5-6	once	TRBD1	TRBJ1-5	CASSSQGMLQPQHF	TGTGCCAGCAGCTCACAGGGGATGTTGCAGCCCCAGCATTTT
TRBV28	-	-	TRBJ2-1	CASSAVRGQIYNEQFF	TGTGCCAGCAGTGCAGTAAGAGGACAGATCTACAATGAGCAGTTCTTC
TRBV4-3	-	-	TRBJ2-1	CASSQEGNEQFF	TGCGCCAGCAGCCAAGAAGGCAATGAGCAGTTCTTC
TRBV4-3	-	TRBD1	TRBJ1-3	CASSQDRWDSSGNTIYF	TGCGCCAGCAGCCAAGATAGATGGGACAGCTCTGGAAACACCATATATTTT
TRBV19	-	TRBD2	TRBJ2-1	CASSTSSGRDEQFF	TGTGCCAGTAGTACCTCTAGCGGGAGGGATGAGCAGTTCTTC